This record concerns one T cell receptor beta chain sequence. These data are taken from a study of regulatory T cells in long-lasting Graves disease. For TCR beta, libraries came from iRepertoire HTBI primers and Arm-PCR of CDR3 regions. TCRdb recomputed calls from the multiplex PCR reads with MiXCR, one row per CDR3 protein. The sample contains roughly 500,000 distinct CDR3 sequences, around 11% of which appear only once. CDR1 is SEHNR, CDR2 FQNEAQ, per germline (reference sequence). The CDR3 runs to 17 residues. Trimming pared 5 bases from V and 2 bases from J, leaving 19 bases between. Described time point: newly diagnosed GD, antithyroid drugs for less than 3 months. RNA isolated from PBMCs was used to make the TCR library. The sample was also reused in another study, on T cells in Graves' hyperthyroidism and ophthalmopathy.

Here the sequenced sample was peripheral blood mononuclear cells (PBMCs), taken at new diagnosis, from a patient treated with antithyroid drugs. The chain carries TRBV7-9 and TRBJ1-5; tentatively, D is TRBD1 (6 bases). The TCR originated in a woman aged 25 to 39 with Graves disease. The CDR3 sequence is CASSLGWGRGGNQPQHF. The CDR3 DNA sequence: TGTGCCAGCAGCCTAGGTTGGGGGCGGGGTGGCAATCAGCCCCAGCATTTT. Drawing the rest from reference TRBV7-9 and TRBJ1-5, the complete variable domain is DTGVSQNPRHKITKRGQNVTFRCDPISEHNRLYWYRQTLGQGPEFLTYFQNEAQLEKSRLLSDRFSAERPKGSFSTLEIQRTEQGDSAMYLCASSLGWGRGGNQPQHFGDGTRLSIL.